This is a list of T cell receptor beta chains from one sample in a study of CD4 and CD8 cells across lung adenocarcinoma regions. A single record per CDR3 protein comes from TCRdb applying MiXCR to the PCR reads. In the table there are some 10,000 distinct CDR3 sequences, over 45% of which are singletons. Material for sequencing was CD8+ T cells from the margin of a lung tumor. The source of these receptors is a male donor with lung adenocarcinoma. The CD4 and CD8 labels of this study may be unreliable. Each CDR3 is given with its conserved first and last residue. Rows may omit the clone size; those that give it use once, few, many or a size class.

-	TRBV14	CASSQLGRGYNEQFF
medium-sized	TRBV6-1	CASSPRGRVYEQYF
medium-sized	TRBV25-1	CASSDRWDNIQYF
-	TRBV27	CGSSWLGTKDMQYF
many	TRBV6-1	CASTINRDTNTGELFF
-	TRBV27	CARGFGDRGRDTQYF
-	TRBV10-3	CASSEWVTEAFF
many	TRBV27	CARSKALTFF
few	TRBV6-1	CASSAGTTYNEQFF
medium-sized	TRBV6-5	CASLPHSGDYNEQFF
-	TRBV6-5	CASSYAGAPTKELFF
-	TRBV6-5	CASSYAGGPHEELFF
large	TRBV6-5	CASSYRSSYNEQFF
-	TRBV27	CASSSATRTIPEQFF
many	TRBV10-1	CASSESRTGGLGEKLFF
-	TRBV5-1	CASRGQGADTQYF
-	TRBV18	CASSPRAREGGYTF
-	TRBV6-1	CASSIEARGNDKQFF
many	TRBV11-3	CASRDLGVTSYNEQFF
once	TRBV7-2	CASSLETGVGQPQHF
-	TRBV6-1	CASRVTGDEQYF
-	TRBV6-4	CASKEGQWGNQPQHF